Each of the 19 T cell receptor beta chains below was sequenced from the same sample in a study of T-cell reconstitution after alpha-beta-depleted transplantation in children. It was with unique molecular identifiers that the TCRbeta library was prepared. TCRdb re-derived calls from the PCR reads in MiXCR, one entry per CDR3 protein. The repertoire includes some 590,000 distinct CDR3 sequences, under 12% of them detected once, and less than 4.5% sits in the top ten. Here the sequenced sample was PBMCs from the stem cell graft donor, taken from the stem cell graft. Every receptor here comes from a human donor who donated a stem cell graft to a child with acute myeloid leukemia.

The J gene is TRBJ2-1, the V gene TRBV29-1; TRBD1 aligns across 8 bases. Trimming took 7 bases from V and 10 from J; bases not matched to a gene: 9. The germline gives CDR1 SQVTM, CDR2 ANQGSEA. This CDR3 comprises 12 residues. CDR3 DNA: TGCAGCGAGGGGCAGGGGGCCCGGGAGCAGTTCTTC. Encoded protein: CSEGQGAREQFF.

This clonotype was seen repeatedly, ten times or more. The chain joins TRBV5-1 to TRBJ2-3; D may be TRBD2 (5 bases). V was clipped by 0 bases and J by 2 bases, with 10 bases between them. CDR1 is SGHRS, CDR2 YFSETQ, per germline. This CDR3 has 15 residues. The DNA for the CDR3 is TGCGCCAGCAGCTTGGGTCCAGCGGCCACAGATACGCAGTATTTT. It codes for CASSLGPAATDTQYF.

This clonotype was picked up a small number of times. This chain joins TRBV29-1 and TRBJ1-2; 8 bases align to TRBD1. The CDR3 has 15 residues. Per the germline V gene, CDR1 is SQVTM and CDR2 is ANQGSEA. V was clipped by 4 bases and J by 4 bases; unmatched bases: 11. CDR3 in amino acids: CSVGQGNTGGYGYTF. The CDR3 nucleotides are TGCAGCGTTGGGCAGGGAAATACAGGGGGCTATGGCTACACCTTC.

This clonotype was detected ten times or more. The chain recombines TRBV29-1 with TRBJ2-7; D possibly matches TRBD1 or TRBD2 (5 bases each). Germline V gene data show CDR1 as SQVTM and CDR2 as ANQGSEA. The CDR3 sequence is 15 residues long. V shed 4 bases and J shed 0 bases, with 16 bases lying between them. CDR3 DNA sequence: TGCAGCGTTGTCCCTGGGACCCCAAGCTCCTACGAGCAGTACTTC. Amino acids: CSVVPGTPSSYEQYF.

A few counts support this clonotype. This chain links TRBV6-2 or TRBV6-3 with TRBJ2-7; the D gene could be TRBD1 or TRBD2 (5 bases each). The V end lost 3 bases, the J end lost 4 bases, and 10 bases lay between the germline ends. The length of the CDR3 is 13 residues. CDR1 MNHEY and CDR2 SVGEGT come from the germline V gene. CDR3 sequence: CASSYGDVYEQYF. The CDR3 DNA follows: TGTGCCAGCAGTTATGGGGACGTGTACGAGCAGTACTTC.

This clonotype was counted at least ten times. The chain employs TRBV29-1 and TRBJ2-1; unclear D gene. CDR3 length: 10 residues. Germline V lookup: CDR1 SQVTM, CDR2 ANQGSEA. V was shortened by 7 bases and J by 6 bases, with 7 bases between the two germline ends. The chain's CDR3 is CSAYPNEQFF. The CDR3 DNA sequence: TGCAGCGCTTACCCCAATGAGCAGTTCTTC.

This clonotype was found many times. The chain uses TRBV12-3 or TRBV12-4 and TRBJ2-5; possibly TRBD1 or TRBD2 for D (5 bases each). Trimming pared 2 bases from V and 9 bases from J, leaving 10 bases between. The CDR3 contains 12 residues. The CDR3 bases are TGTGCCAGCAGTTTATTGCCGGGGCCCCAGTACTTC. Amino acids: CASSLLPGPQYF.

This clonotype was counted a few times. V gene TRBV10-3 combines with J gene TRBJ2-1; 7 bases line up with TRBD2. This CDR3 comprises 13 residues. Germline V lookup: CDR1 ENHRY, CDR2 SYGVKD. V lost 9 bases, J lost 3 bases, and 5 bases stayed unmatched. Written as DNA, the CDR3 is TGTGCCATACAGTGGGGGGGCTACAATGAGCAGTTCTTC. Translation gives CAIQWGGYNEQFF.

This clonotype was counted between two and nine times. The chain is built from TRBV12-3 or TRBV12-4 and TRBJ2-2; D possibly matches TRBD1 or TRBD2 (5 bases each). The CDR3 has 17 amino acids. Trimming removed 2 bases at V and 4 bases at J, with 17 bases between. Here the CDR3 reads CASSLLIGGVGTGELFF. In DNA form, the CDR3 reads TGTGCCAGCAGTTTATTAATTGGGGGTGTGGGCACCGGGGAGCTGTTTTTT.

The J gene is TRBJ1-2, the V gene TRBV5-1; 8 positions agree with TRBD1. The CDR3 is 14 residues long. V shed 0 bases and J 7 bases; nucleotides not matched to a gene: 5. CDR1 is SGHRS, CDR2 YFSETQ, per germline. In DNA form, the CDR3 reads TGCGCCAGCAGCTTGGACCAGGGGGCGGCTGGCTACACCTTC. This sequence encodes CASSLDQGAAGYTF.

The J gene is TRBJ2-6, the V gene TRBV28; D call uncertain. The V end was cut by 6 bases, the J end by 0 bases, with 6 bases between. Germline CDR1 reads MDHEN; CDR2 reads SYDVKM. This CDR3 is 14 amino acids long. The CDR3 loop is CASRVRSGANVLTF. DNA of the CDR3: TGTGCCAGCAGAGTACGCTCTGGGGCCAACGTCCTGACTTTC.

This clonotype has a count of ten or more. CDR3 nucleotide sequence: TGTGCCAGCAGCCGACAGACAGGGGCGAACACCGGGGAGCTGTTTTTT. This codes for CASSRQTGANTGELFF. The rearrangement uses TRBV12-3 or TRBV12-4 and TRBJ2-2; 8 nucleotides line up with TRBD1. This CDR3 has 16 residues. The V and J ends lost 6 bases and 0 bases, in that order; junction bases with no gene match: 6.

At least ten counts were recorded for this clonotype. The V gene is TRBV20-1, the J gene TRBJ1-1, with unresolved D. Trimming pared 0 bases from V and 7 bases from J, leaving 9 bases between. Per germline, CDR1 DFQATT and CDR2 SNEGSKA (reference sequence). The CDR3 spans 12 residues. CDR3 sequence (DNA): TGCAGTGCTAGAGAGGACGGATTTGAAGCTTTCTTT. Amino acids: CSAREDGFEAFF.

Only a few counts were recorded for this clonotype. The CDR3 here is CASSIRLAQRNTEAFF. DNA of the CDR3: TGTGCCAGCAGCATACGGCTTGCTCAGAGGAACACTGAAGCTTTCTTT. The chain employs TRBV7-2 and TRBJ1-1, with no clear D. The germline V gene has CDR1 SGHTA and CDR2 FQGNSA. CDR3 size: 16 residues. The V end was cut by 5 bases, the J end by 1 base, with 17 bases between.

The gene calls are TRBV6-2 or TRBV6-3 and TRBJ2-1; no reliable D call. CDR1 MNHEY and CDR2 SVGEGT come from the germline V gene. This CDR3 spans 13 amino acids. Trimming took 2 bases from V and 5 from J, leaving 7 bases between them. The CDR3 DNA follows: TGTGCCAGCAGTTACAGACAAAACAATGAGCAGTTCTTC. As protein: CASSYRQNNEQFF.

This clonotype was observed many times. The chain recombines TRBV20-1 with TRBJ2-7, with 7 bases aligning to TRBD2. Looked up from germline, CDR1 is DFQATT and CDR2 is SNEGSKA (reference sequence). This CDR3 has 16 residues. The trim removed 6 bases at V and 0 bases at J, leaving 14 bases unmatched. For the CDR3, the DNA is TGCAGTGCGACCCCCAGCGGGGCCTTAAACTCCTACGAGCAGTACTTC. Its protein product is CSATPSGALNSYEQYF.

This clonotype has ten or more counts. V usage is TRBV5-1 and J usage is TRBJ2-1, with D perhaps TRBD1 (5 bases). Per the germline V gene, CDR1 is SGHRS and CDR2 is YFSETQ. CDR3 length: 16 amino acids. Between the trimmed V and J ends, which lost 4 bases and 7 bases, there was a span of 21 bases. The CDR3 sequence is CASSGIYGADGNEQFF. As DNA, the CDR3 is TGCGCCAGCAGCGGTATTTATGGGGCCGACGGGAATGAGCAGTTCTTC.

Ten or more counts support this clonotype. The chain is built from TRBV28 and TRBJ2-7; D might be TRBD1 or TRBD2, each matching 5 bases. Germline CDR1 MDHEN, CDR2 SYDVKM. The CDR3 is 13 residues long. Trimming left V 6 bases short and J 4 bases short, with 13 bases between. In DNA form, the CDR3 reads TGTGCCAGCAGCCGAGGGGTTGGGTACGAGCAGTACTTC. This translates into CASSRGVGYEQYF.

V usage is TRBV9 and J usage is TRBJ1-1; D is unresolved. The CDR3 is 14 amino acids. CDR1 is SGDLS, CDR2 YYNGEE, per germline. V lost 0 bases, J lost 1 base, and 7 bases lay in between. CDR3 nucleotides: TGTGCCAGCAGCGTAGCTCCGCCGAACACTGAAGCTTTCTTT. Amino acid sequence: CASSVAPPNTEAFF.